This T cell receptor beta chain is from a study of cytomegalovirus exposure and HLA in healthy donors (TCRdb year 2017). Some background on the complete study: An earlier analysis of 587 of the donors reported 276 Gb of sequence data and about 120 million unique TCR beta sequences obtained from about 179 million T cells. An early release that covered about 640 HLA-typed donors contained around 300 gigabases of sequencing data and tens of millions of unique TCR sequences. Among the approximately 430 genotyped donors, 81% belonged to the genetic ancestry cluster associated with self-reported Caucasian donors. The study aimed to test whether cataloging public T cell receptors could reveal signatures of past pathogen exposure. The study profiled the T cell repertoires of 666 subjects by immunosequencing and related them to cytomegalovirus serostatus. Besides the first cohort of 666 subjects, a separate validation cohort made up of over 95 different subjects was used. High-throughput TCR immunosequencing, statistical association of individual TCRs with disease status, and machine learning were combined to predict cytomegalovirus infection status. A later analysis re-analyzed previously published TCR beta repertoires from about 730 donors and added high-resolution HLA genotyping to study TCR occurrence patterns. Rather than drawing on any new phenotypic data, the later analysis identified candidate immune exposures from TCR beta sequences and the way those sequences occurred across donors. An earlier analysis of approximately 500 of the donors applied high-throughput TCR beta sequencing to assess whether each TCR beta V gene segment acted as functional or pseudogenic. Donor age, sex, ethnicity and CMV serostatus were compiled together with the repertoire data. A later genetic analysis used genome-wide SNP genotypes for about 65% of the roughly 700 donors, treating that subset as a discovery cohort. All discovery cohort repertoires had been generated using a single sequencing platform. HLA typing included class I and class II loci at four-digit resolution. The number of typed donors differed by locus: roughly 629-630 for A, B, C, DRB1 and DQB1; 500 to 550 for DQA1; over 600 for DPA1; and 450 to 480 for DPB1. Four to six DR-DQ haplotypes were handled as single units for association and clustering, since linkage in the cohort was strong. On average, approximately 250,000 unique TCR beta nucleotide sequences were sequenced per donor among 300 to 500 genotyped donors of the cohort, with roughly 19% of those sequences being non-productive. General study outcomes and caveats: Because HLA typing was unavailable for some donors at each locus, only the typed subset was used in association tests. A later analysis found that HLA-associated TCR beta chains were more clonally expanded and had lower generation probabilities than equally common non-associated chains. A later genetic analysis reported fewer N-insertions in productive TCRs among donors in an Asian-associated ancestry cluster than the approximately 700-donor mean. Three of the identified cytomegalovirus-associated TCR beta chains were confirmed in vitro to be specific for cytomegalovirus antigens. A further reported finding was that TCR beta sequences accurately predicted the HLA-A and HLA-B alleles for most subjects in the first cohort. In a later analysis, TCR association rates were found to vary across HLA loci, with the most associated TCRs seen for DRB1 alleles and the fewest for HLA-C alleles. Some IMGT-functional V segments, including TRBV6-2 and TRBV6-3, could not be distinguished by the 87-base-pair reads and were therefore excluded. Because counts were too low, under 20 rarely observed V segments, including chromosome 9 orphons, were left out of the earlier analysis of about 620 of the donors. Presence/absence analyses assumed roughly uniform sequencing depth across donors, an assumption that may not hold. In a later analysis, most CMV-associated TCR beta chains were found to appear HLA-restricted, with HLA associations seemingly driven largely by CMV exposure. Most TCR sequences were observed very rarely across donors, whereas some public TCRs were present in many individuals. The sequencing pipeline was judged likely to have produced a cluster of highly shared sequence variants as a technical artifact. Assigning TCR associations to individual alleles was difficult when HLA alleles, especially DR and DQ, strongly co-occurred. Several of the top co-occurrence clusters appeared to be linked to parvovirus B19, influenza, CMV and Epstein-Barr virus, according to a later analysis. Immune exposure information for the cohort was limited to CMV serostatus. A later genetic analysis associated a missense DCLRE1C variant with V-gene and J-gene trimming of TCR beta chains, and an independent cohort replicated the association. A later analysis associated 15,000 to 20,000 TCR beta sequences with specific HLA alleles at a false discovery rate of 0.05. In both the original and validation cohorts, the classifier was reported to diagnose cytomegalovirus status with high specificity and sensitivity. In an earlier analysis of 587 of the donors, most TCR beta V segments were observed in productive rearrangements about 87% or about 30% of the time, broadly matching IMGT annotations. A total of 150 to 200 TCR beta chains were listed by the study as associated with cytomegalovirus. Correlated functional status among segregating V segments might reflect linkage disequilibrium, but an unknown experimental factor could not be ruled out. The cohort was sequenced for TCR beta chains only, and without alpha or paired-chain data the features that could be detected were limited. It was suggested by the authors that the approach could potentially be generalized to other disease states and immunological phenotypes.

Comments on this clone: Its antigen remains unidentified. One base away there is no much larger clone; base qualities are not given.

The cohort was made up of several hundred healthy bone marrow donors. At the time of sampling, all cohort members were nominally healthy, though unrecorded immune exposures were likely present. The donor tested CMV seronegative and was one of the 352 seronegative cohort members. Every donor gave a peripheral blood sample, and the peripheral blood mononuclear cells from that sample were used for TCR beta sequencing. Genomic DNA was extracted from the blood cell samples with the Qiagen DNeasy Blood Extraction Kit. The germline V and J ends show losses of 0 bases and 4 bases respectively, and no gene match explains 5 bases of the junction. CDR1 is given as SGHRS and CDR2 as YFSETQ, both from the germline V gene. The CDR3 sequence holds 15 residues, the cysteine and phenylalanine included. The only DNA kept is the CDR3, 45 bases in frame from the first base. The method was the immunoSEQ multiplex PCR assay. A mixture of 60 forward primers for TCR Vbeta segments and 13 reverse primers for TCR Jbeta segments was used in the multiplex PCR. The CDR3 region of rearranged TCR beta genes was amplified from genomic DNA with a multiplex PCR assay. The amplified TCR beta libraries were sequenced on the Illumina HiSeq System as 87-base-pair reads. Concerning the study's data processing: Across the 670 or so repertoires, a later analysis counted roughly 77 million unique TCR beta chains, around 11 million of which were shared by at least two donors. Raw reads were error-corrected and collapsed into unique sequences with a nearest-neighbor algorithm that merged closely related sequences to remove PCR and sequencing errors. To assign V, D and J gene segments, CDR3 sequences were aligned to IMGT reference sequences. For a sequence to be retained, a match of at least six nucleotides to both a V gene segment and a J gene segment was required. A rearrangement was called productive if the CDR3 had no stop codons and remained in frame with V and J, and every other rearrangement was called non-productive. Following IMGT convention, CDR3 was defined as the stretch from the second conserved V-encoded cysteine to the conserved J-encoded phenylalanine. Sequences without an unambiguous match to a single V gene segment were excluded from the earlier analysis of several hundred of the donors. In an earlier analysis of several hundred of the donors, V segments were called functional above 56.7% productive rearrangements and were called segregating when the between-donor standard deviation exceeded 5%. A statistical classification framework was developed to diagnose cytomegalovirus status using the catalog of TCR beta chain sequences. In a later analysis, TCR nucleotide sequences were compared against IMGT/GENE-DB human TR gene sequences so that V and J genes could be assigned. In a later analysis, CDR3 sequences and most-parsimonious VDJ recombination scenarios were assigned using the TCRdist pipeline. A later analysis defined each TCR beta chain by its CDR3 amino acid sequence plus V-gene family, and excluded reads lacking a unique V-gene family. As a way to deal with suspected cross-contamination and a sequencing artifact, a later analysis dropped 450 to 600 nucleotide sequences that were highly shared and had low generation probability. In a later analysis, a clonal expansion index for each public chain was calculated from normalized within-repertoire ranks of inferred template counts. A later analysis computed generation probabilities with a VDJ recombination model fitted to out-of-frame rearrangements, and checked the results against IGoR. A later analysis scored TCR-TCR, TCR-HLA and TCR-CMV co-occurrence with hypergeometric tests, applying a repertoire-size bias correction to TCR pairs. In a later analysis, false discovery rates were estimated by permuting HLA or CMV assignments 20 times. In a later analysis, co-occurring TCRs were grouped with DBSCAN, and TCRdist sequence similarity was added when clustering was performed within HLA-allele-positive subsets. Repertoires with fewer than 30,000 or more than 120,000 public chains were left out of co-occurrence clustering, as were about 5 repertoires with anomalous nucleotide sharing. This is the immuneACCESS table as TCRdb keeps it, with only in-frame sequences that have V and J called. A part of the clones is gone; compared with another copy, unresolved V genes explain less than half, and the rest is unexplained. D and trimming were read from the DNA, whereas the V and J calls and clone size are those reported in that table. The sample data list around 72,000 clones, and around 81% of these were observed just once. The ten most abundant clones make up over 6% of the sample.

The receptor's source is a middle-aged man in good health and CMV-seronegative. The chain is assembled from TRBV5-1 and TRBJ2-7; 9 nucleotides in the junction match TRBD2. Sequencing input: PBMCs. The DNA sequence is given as TGCGCCAGCAGCTTGGTGGCGGGGGGGCAGTACGAGCAGTACTTC. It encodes CASSLVAGGQYEQYF. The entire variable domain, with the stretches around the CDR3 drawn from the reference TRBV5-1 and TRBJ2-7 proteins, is KAGVTQTPRYLIKTRGQQVTLSCSPISGHRSVSWYQQTPGQGLQFLFEYFSETQRNKGNFPGRFSGRQFSNSRSEMNVSTLELGDSALYLCASSLVAGGQYEQYFGPGTRLTVT.